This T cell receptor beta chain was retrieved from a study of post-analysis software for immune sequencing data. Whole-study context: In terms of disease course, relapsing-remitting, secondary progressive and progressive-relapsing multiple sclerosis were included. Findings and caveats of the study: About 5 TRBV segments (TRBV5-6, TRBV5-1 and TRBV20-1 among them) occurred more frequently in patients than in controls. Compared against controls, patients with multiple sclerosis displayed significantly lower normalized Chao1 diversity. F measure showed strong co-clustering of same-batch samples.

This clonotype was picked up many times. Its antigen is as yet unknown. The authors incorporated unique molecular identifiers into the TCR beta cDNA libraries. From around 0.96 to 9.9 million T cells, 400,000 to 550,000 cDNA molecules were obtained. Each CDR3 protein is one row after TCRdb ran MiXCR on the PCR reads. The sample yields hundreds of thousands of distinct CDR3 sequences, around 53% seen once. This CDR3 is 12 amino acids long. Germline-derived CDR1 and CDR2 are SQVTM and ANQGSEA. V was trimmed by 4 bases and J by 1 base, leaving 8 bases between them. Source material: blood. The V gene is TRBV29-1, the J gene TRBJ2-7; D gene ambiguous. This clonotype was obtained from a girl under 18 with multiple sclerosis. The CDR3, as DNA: TGCAGCGTTGGGACGACATCCTACGAGCAGTACTTC. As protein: CSVGTTSYEQYF.